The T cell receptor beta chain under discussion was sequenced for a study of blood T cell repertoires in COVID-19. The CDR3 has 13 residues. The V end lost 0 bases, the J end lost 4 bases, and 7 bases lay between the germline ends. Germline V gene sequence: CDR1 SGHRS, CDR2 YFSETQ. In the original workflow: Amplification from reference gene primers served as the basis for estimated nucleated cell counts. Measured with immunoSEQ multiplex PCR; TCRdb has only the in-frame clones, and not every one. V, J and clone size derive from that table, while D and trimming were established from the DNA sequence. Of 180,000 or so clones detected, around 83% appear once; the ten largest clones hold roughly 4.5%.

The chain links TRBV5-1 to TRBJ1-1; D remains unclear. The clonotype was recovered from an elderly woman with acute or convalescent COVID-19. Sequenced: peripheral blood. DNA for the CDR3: TGCGCCAGCAGCTTGGTCAGCGGCACTGAAGCTTTCTTT. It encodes CASSLVSGTEAFF.